This entry features one TCR beta chain sequence. The primer mix had 60 Vbeta and 13 Jbeta primers. Profiled with immunoSEQ multiplex PCR; TCRdb holds only in-frame clones, not every one. The sample lists around 71,000 clones; 63% were seen once. The source of the sample is a study of cytomegalovirus exposure and HLA in healthy donors. Study-level background: An early release of data contained approximately 80 million unique TCRs, which came from HLA-typed donors.

Trimming at V came to 6 bases and at J to 6 bases, leaving 19 bases not matched to a gene. The CDR3 sequence is 16 residues long. Germline V gene sequence: CDR1 SQVTM, CDR2 ANQGSEA. Sequences were obtained from PBMCs. The clonotype comes from a man aged 25-45 years in good health and CMV-seropositive. V usage is TRBV29-1 and J usage is TRBJ2-7; 8 bases line up with TRBD2. Here the CDR3 reads CSVPNRVQGLGTEQYF. CDR3 in DNA: TGCAGCGTCCCAAACCGGGTCCAGGGACTAGGGACCGAGCAGTACTTC.